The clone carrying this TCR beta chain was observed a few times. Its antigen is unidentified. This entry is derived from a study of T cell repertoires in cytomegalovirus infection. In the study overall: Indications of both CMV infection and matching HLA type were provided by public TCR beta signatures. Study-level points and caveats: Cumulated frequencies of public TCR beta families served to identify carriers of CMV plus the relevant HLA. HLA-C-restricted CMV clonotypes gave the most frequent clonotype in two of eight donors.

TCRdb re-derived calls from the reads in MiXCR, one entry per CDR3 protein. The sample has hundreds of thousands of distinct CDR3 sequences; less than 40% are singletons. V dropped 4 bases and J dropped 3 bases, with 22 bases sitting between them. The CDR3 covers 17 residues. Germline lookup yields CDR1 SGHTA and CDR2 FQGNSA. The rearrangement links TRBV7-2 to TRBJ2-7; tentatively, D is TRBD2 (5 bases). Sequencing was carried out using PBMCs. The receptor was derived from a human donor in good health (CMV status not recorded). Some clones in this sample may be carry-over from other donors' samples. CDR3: CASSSPLIGKSRYEQYF. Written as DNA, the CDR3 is TGTGCCAGCAGCTCCCCGCTGATCGGGAAGAGTCGCTACGAGCAGTACTTC.